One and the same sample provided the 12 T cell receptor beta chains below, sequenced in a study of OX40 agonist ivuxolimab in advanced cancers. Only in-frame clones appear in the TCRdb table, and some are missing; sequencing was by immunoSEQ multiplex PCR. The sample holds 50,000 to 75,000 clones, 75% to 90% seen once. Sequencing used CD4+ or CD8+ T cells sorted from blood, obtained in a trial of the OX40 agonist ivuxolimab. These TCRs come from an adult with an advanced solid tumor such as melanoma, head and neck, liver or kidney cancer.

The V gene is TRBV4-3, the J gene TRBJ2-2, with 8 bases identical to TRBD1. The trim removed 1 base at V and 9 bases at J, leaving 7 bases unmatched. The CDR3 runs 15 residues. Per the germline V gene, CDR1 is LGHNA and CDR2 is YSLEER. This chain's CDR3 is CASSQVTGDLRELFF. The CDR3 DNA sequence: TGCGCCAGCAGCCAAGTGACAGGGGACTTAAGGGAGCTGTTTTTT.

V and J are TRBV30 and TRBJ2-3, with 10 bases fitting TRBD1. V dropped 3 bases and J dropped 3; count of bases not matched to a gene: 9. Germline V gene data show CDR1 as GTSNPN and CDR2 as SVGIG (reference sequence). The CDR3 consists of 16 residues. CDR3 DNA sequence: TGTGCCTGGAGACATCGGGACAGGGGAGGGACAGATACGCAGTATTTT. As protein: CAWRHRDRGGTDTQYF.

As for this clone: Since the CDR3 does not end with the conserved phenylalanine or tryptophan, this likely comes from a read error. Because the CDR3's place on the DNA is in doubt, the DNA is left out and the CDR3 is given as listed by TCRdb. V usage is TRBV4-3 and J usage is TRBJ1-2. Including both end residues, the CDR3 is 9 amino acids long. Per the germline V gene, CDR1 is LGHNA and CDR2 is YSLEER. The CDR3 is CASSLYQSR.

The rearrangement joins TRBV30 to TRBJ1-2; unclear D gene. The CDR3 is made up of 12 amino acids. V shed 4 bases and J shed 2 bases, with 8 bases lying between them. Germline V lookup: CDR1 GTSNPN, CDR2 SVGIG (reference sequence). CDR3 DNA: TGTGCCTGGAAGGGTCTGAACTATGGCTACACCTTC. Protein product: CAWKGLNYGYTF. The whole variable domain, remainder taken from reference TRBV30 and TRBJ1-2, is SQTIHQWPATLVQPVGSPLSLECTVEGTSNPNLYWYRQAAGRGLQLLFYSVGIGQISSEVPQNLSASRPQDRQFILSSKKLLLSDSGFYLCAWKGLNYGYTFGSGTRLTVV.

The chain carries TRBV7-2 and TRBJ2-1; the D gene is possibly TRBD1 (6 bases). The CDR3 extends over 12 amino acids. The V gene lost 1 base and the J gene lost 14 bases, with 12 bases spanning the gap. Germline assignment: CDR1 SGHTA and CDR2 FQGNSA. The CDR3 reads CASSLETGSKFF. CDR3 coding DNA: TGTGCCAGCAGCTTAGAGACAGGTAGTAAGTTCTTC.

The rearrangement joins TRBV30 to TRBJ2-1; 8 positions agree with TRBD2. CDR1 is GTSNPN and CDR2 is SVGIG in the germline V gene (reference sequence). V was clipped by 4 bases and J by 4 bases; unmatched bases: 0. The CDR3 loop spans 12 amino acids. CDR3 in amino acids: CAWTSGYNEQFF. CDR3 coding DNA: TGTGCCTGGACTAGCGGGTACAATGAGCAGTTCTTC.

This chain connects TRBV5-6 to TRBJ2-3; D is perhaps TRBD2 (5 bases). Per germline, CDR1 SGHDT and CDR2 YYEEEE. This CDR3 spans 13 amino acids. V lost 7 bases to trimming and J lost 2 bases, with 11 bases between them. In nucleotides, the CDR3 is TGTGCCAGCGGAGGCGGTCACACAGATACGCAGTATTTT. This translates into CASGGGHTDTQYF.

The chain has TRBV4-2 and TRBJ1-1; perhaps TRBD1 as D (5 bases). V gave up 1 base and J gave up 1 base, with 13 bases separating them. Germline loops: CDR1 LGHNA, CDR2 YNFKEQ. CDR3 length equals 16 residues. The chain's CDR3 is CASSQAGDLGNTEAFF. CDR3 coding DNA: TGTGCCAGCAGCCAAGCTGGGGACCTAGGGAACACTGAAGCTTTCTTT.

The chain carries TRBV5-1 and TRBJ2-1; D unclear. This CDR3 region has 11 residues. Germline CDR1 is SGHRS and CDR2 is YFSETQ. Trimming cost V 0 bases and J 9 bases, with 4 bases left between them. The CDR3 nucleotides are TGCGCCAGCAGCTTGGAGGTTGAGCAGTTCTTC. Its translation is CASSLEVEQFF.

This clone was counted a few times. CDR3 in amino acids: CASSLPTGADNSPLHF. CDR3 nucleotide sequence: TGTGCCAGCAGCTTGCCGACAGGGGCGGATAATTCACCCCTCCACTTT. V usage is TRBV5-4 and J usage is TRBJ1-6; 8 bases line up with TRBD1. V trimming: 1 base; J trimming: 5 bases; junction bases outside the gene matches: 5. Per the germline V gene, CDR1 is SGHNT and CDR2 is YYREEE (reference sequence). This CDR3 spans 16 amino acids.

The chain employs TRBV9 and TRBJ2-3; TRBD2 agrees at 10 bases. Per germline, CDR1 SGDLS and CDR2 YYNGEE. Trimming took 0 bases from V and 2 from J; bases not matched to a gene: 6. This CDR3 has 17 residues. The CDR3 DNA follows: TGTGCCAGCAGCGTAGGGGCTAGCGGGGGAGACACAGATACGCAGTATTTT. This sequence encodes CASSVGASGGDTDTQYF.

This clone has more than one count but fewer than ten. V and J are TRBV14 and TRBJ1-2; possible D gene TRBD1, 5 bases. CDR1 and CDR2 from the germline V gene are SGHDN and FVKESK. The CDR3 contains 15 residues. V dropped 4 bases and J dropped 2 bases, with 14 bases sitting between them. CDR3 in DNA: TGTGCCAGCAGCCCGGTGGGGGGTTGGAACTATGGCTACACCTTC. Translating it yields CASSPVGGWNYGYTF. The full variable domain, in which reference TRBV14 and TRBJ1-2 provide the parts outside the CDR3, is EAGVTQFPSHSVIEKGQTVTLRCDPISGHDNLYWYRRVMGKEIKFLLHFVKESKQDESGMPNNRFLAERTGGTYSTLKVQPAELEDSGVYFCASSPVGGWNYGYTFGSGTRLTVV.